Following are 32 T cell receptor beta chains from one sample sequenced in a study of T cells in Graves' hyperthyroidism and ophthalmopathy. Regions amplified from RNA transcripts were the TCR beta CDR3 regions. First-round RT-PCR targeting the TCR CDR3 was performed with the HTBI primer set. Each CDR3 protein gets one entry after TCRdb re-called the multiplex PCR reads with MiXCR. The table has approximately 420,000 distinct CDR3 sequences, 14% to 15% seen once. Sequences were obtained from blood. These receptors all come from a woman in her thirties with Graves' hyperthyroidism.

This clonotype showed up just a few times. The chain couples TRBV15 to TRBJ1-5; D call uncertain. Per germline, CDR1 LNHNV and CDR2 YYDKDF (reference sequence). The CDR3 loop spans 15 amino acids. V lost 0 bases, J lost 4 bases, and 10 bases lay in between. The CDR3 sequence: CATSRELAVNQPQHF. In DNA, the CDR3 is TGTGCCACCAGCAGAGAATTGGCAGTTAATCAGCCCCAGCATTTT.

This clonotype was counted ten times or more. The chain employs TRBV28 and TRBJ2-6; D is undetermined. Germline loops: CDR1 MDHEN, CDR2 SYDVKM. V shed 4 bases and J shed 8 bases, with 9 bases lying between them. The CDR3 covers 13 residues. DNA of the CDR3: TGTGCCAGCAGTTCACCCGCGACCAACGTCCTGACTTTC. This sequence encodes CASSSPATNVLTF.

The J gene is TRBJ1-3, the V gene TRBV11-2; the D is unclear. Germline CDR1 is SGHAT and CDR2 is FQNNGV. V shed 4 bases and J shed 3 bases, with 7 bases lying between them. The CDR3 is 13 amino acids. DNA of the CDR3: TGTGCCAGCAGCTACGAGGATGGAAACACCATATATTTT. This gives the protein CASSYEDGNTIYF.

DNA of the CDR3: TGTGCCAGCAGCTCGCCCCCGATTCGGTTCAACGAGCAGTACTTC. Encoded protein: CASSSPPIRFNEQYF. The chain links TRBV5-8 to TRBJ2-7; no clear D gene. This CDR3 region has 15 residues. CDR1 and CDR2 (germline): SGHTS, YDEGEE. Trimming removed 3 bases at V and 5 bases at J, with 18 bases between.

The sample holds a few counts of this clonotype. The rearrangement links TRBV9 to TRBJ2-2, with 10 nucleotides matching TRBD2. Germline assignment: CDR1 SGDLS and CDR2 YYNGEE. V shed 3 bases and J 2 bases; nucleotides not matched to a gene: 10. CDR3 size: 18 residues. The CDR3 loop is CASSASPSGSLNTGELFF. For the CDR3, the DNA is TGTGCCAGCAGCGCCAGTCCTAGCGGGAGCCTTAACACCGGGGAGCTGTTTTTT.

This sequence joins TRBV4-1 and TRBJ2-2; D may be TRBD1 (6 bases). Trimming pared 6 bases from V and 2 bases from J, leaving 13 bases between. The CDR3 consists of 15 residues. Germline V CDR1 and CDR2: MGHRA, YSYEKL. CDR3 loop: CASRHSGTNTGELFF. CDR3 DNA sequence: TGCGCCAGCAGACACTCCGGGACAAACACCGGGGAGCTGTTTTTT.

This clonotype occurred many times. The chain uses TRBV28 and TRBJ2-1; the match to TRBD1 covers 7 bases. This CDR3 comprises 15 residues. The ends lost 4 bases at V and 9 bases at J; junction bases unmatched: 12. Germline CDR1 and CDR2: MDHEN and SYDVKM. CDR3: CASSSQARGSSEQFF. In DNA, the CDR3 is TGTGCCAGCAGTTCACAAGCCAGGGGGTCCTCTGAGCAGTTCTTC.

V gene TRBV10-3 combines with J gene TRBJ1-6; D is ambiguous. Germline values: CDR1 ENHRY, CDR2 SYGVKD. The CDR3 consists of 16 residues. The ends were cut back, 0 bases at V and 9 bases at J, with 15 bases in the middle. This CDR3 reads CAISESPRAGVSPLHF. The CDR3 DNA reads as TGTGCCATCAGTGAGTCCCCAAGAGCCGGAGTTTCACCCCTCCACTTT.

CDR3 bases: TGCGCCAGCAGCTTGGAAGGGACAGGGGGCGTAAAGACCCAGTACTTC. Its translation is CASSLEGTGGVKTQYF. This chain uses TRBV5-1 with TRBJ2-5, with TRBD1 matching 12 bases. Germline V gene data show CDR1 as SGHRS and CDR2 as YFSETQ. The length of the CDR3 is 16 residues. The J segment lost 6 bases and the V segment lost 0 bases, leaving 6 bases of the junction unmatched.

This clonotype was seen only a few times. V is TRBV18 and J is TRBJ2-7; TRBD1 matches 9 bases. Germline CDR1 and CDR2: KGHSH and LQKENI. V shed 3 bases and J 5 bases; nucleotides not matched to a gene: 8. This CDR3 has 15 residues. The CDR3 reads CASSPGTGMGNEQYF. The CDR3 nucleotides are TGTGCCAGCTCACCGGGGACAGGGATGGGGAACGAGCAGTACTTC.

This clonotype was seen repeatedly, ten times or more. The chain couples TRBV7-2 to TRBJ2-5, with a possible D match to TRBD2 (5 bases). The germline CDR1 and CDR2 sequences are SGHTA and FQGNSA. Trimming removed 5 bases at V and 2 bases at J, with 9 bases between. The CDR3 runs 13 residues. The CDR3 loop reads CASSQLVQETQYF. The CDR3 nucleotides are TGTGCCAGCAGCCAACTAGTTCAAGAGACCCAGTACTTC.

This clonotype was seen just once. This chain joins TRBV7-8 and TRBJ2-1; 10 nucleotides match TRBD2. This CDR3 is 17 amino acids long. CDR1 is SGHVS, CDR2 FQNEAQ, per germline. V shed 5 bases, J shed 5 bases, and the junction held 12 bases outside the gene matches. This CDR3 reads CASSTFASGRAHNEQFF. In nucleotides, the CDR3 is TGTGCCAGCAGCACCTTCGCAAGCGGGAGGGCCCACAATGAGCAGTTCTTC.

Many counts were recorded for this clonotype. The V gene is TRBV9, the J gene TRBJ2-5; the match to TRBD2 covers 10 bases. Germline lookup yields CDR1 SGDLS and CDR2 YYNGEE. V lost 3 bases to trimming and J lost 5 bases; unmatched junction nucleotides: 4. The CDR3 totals 14 residues. The CDR3, as DNA: TGTGCCAGCAGCGCCGGGACTAGCGTTGAGACCCAGTACTTC. Translation: CASSAGTSVETQYF.

CDR3 sequence (DNA): TGTGCCAGCTCACCGTATTTGGGGGTCCCCAGCACAGATACGCAGTATTTT. Encoded protein: CASSPYLGVPSTDTQYF. The J gene is TRBJ2-3, the V gene TRBV18; D is tentatively TRBD1 or TRBD2 (5 bases each). Germline CDR1 reads KGHSH; CDR2 reads LQKENI. CDR3 length equals 17 residues. Trimming took off 3 bases at V and 0 bases at J, with 16 bases between the two ends.

There are a few counts of this clonotype. Written as DNA, the CDR3 is TGTGCCAGTAGTGCCAGCCTCCTAGCGGGGCGCAGGAAGCAGTTCTTC. It encodes CASSASLLAGRRKQFF. The J gene is TRBJ2-1, the V gene TRBV19; 9 nucleotides match TRBD2. This CDR3 spans 16 amino acids. Trimming took 5 bases from V and 11 from J; bases not matched to a gene: 16. Germline CDR1 LNHDA, CDR2 SQIVND (reference sequence).

This clonotype was picked up a small number of times. The chain couples TRBV15 to TRBJ2-1; 14 bases align to TRBD2. The CDR3 contains 18 residues. Trimming removed 3 bases from V and 6 bases from J; junction bases left unmatched: 10. Germline V lookup: CDR1 LNHNV, CDR2 YYDKDF (reference sequence). This CDR3 reads CATSSKTSGRAWRNEQFF. The DNA for the CDR3 is TGTGCCACCAGCAGTAAGACTAGCGGGAGGGCTTGGCGCAATGAGCAGTTCTTC.

This clonotype was picked up many times. This chain links TRBV3-1 with TRBJ2-3; 7 positions match TRBD2. V was pared by 2 bases and J by 4 bases, with 3 bases of the junction left unmatched. The CDR3 is made up of 14 amino acids. Germline values: CDR1 LGHDT, CDR2 YNNKEL (reference sequence). This CDR3 reads CASSQRGGADTQYF. In DNA form, the CDR3 reads TGTGCCAGCAGCCAACGGGGAGGGGCAGATACGCAGTATTTT.

This clonotype has more than one count but fewer than ten. J is TRBJ1-6 and V is TRBV5-1; D not resolved. V was pared by 4 bases and J by 12 bases, with 26 bases between. Germline values: CDR1 SGHRS, CDR2 YFSETQ. The CDR3 is 17 amino acids. The CDR3 nucleotides are TGCGCCAGCAGCCCTCCAAGATCGACATATTCACCTGAACCCCTCCACTTT. It encodes CASSPPRSTYSPEPLHF.

This clonotype turned up a few times. This chain uses TRBV3-1 with TRBJ2-2, with 11 bases matching TRBD2. Germline CDR1 LGHDT, CDR2 YNNKEL (reference sequence). J gave up 8 bases and V 3 bases, and 8 bases lay outside the gene matches. This CDR3 has 16 residues. The CDR3 here is CASSQRVTSGSGELFF. DNA for the CDR3: TGTGCCAGCAGCCAGAGAGTTACTAGCGGGAGTGGGGAGCTGTTTTTT.

The sample holds a few counts of this clonotype. This chain joins TRBV7-2 and TRBJ2-1; the D is unclear. The germline CDR1 and CDR2 sequences are SGHTA and FQGNSA. The CDR3 is 12 amino acids. V dropped 5 bases and J dropped 9 bases, with 11 bases sitting between them. The CDR3 sequence: CASSILSGEQFF. CDR3 bases: TGTGCCAGCAGCATCCTAAGTGGTGAGCAGTTCTTC.

The chain has TRBV9 and TRBJ1-2, with D hard to call. V was cut by 0 bases and J by 0 bases, with 9 bases left in between. CDR3 size: 15 residues. CDR1 is SGDLS, CDR2 YYNGEE, per germline. CDR3 sequence reads: CASSVGDGANYGYTF. As DNA, the CDR3 is TGTGCCAGCAGCGTAGGAGACGGCGCTAACTATGGCTACACCTTC.

This clonotype was found a few times. The chain uses TRBV19 and TRBJ2-1; 10 bases match TRBD2. The CDR3 is 19 residues long. Germline loops: CDR1 LNHDA, CDR2 SQIVND (reference sequence). V was clipped by 5 bases and J by 4 bases; unmatched bases: 17. The CDR3 nucleotides are TGTGCCAGTAGTCCCAATAACGCAGAAAGGACTAGCGGTTACAATGAGCAGTTCTTC. Residues: CASSPNNAERTSGYNEQFF. Complete variable domain (other parts from reference TRBV19 and TRBJ2-1): DGGITQSPKYLFRKEGQNVTLSCEQNLNHDAMYWYRQDPGQGLRLIYYSQIVNDFQKGDIAEGYSVSREKKESFPLTVTSAQKNPTAFYLCASSPNNAERTSGYNEQFFGPGTRLTVL.

This clonotype came up a few times. The V gene is TRBV7-9, the J gene TRBJ2-7, with 10 bases identical to TRBD1. This CDR3 comprises 14 residues. The germline CDR1 and CDR2 sequences are SEHNR and FQNEAQ (reference sequence). The CDR3 DNA reads TGTGCGGGGGCCCCCGAGGGACAGGGGTACGAGCAGTACTTC. Protein: CAGAPEGQGYEQYF.

This clonotype was seen a handful of times. The CDR3 is CASRSGTGANTGELFF. The CDR3 DNA reads TGTGCCAGCAGGTCCGGGACAGGGGCGAACACCGGGGAGCTGTTTTTT. The J gene is TRBJ2-2, the V gene TRBV2; 10 nucleotides line up with TRBD1. Germline V gives CDR1 SNHLY, CDR2 FYNNEI. V shed 6 bases, J shed 0 bases, and the junction held 4 bases outside the gene matches. The CDR3 loop spans 16 amino acids.

This clonotype was recorded a few times. V usage is TRBV18 and J usage is TRBJ1-4; D not certain. CDR1 and CDR2 (germline): KGHSH, LQKENI. V lost 3 bases and J 10 bases, leaving 15 bases between the germline ends. This CDR3 spans 14 amino acids. CDR3 sequence reads: CASSPSGSGGKLFF. The CDR3, as DNA: TGTGCCAGCTCACCGAGCGGAAGTGGTGGAAAACTGTTTTTT.

This clonotype was seen many times. The J gene is TRBJ1-1, the V gene TRBV7-9; D gene uncertain. CDR1 SEHNR and CDR2 FQNEAQ come from the germline V gene (reference sequence). The germline V and J ends were trimmed by 3 bases and 2 bases, with 7 bases remaining between them. The CDR3 is made up of 13 amino acids. This CDR3 is CASSFWGNTEAFF. As DNA, the CDR3 is TGTGCCAGCAGCTTTTGGGGTAACACTGAAGCTTTCTTT.

J is TRBJ2-7 and V is TRBV27; D possibly uses TRBD1 or TRBD2 (6 bases each). The CDR3 spans 12 residues. Germline values: CDR1 MNHEY, CDR2 SMNVEV (reference sequence). V shed 7 bases and J shed 2 bases, with 9 bases lying between them. Here the CDR3 reads CASKGGPYEQYF. The CDR3 coding sequence is TGTGCCAGCAAGGGGGGTCCCTACGAGCAGTACTTC.

This clonotype was picked up a small number of times. The V call is TRBV9, the J call TRBJ2-1, with 14 positions matching TRBD2. Trimming removed 4 bases from V and 10 bases from J; junction bases left unmatched: 10. Germline loops: CDR1 SGDLS, CDR2 YYNGEE. There are 16 residues in the CDR3. CDR3 amino acids: CASSLTGLAGAREQFF. As DNA, the CDR3 is TGTGCCAGCAGCCTAACGGGACTAGCGGGAGCCCGGGAGCAGTTCTTC. Variable domain in full (rest from reference TRBV9 and TRBJ2-1): DSGVTQTPKHLITATGQRVTLRCSPRSGDLSVYWYQQSLDQGLQFLIQYYNGEERAKGNILERFSAQQFPDLHSELNLSSLELGDSALYFCASSLTGLAGAREQFFGPGTRLTVL.

The chain is built from TRBV10-3 and TRBJ1-1, with D possibly TRBD1 on 5 matching bases. Germline CDR1 reads ENHRY; CDR2 reads SYGVKD. Between the trimmed V and J ends, which lost 3 bases and 5 bases, there was a span of 16 bases. The CDR3 is 15 amino acids. The CDR3 spells CAISDVDKGLTEAFF. The CDR3 DNA is TGTGCCATCAGTGACGTGGACAAAGGTCTTACTGAAGCTTTCTTT.

As concerns this clonotype: One junction end does not reproduce the germline sequence, and a read error may be involved. The V gene is TRBV6-5, the J gene TRBJ2-3, with 10 bases lining up with TRBD2. The CDR3 length is 19 residues. Germline lookup yields CDR1 MNHEY and CDR2 SVGAGI. The CDR3 DNA is TGTGCCAGCGCGGTGGGGGGAAACCGGGGGACTAGCGTCACAAATACGCAGTATTTT. Amino acid sequence: CASAVGGNRGTSVTNTQYF.

This clonotype has ten or more counts. The chain employs TRBV2 and TRBJ2-1; the D gene is possibly TRBD1 (5 bases). The germline V gene encodes CDR1 SNHLY and CDR2 FYNNEI. The germline V and J ends were trimmed by 4 bases and 8 bases, with 21 bases remaining between them. The CDR3 is made up of 16 amino acids. Written as DNA, the CDR3 is TGTGCCAGCAGTGTTGACAGTAGGGGCCCTGGGGATGAGCAGTTCTTC. This sequence encodes CASSVDSRGPGDEQFF.

This clonotype was seen at least ten times. The chain combines TRBV28 with TRBJ2-5; 7 nucleotides match TRBD1. J gave up 3 bases and V 5 bases, and 12 bases lay outside the gene matches. The CDR3 covers 16 residues. Germline CDR1 reads MDHEN; CDR2 reads SYDVKM. CDR3 DNA: TGTGCCAGCAGTAGGACAGGCCGGATTACCAAAGAGACCCAGTACTTC. It encodes CASSRTGRITKETQYF.